This TCR beta chain is drawn from a study of T-cell reconstitution after alpha-beta-depleted transplantation in children. Per germline, CDR1 DFQATT and CDR2 SNEGSKA (reference sequence). The CDR3 is 15 amino acids. The V and J ends lost 3 bases and 2 bases respectively, with 17 bases between them. General study results and limits: In patients about two months after transplant, alpha-beta T cells reportedly arose from several hundred expanded graft clones.

TCRbeta library construction was performed incorporating unique molecular identifiers. TCRdb itself ran the PCR reads through MiXCR, one entry per CDR3 protein. Of around 580,000 distinct CDR3 sequences in the sample, more than 20% are singletons; the top ten hold over 12%. This clonotype was observed many times. Its specificity is unknown. The sequenced sample was PBMCs, mostly from graft donor cells, obtained 360 days after TCRalphabeta/CD19-depleted stem cell transplant. This receptor was taken from a boy in the first two years of life who had a stem cell transplant for acute myeloid leukemia, so the T cells may come from the graft donor. The chain uses TRBV20-1 and TRBJ2-7; no clear D gene. The CDR3 is CSARGAKGQAYEQYF. CDR3 DNA sequence: TGCAGTGCTAGGGGCGCCAAGGGTCAGGCCTACGAGCAGTACTTC.